One and the same sample provided the 8 T cell receptor beta chains below, sequenced in a study of technical replicates of blood from several donors. Measured with immunoSEQ multiplex PCR; TCRdb has only the in-frame clones, and not every one. The table records over 70,000 clones, around 97% of them present only once. The sample was T cells isolated from PBMCs. The source is a human donor in good health.

The J gene is TRBJ2-1, the V gene TRBV10-2; 10 bases are shared with TRBD2. This CDR3 region has 19 residues. The germline V gene encodes CDR1 WSHSY and CDR2 SAAADI. V lost 4 bases to trimming and J lost 7 bases; unmatched junction nucleotides: 19. CDR3 sequence: CASSAAKLNSGRRGNEQFF. In DNA form, the CDR3 reads TGCGCCAGCAGTGCCGCGAAATTAAATAGCGGGAGGCGGGGAAATGAGCAGTTCTTC.

The chain employs TRBV5-4 and TRBJ2-5; no firm D call. The germline V gene encodes CDR1 SGHNT and CDR2 YYREEE (reference sequence). V lost 2 bases to trimming and J lost 1 base, with 9 bases between them. The CDR3 runs 14 residues. DNA of the CDR3: TGTGCCAGCAGCTTCACGGGTTCCCAAGAGACCCAGTACTTC. Translated: CASSFTGSQETQYF.

DNA of the CDR3: TGTGCCAGCAGCTTGGGTTTCGGCGGAGCCTACGAGCAGTACTTC. Its translation is CASSLGFGGAYEQYF. This chain uses TRBV5-6 with TRBJ2-7; the D is unclear. The germline CDR1 and CDR2 sequences are SGHDT and YYEEEE. The CDR3 totals 15 residues. V was cut by 0 bases and J by 2 bases, with 12 bases left in between.

This chain uses TRBV29-1 with TRBJ2-7, with TRBD2 matching 8 bases. Germline CDR1 reads SQVTM; CDR2 reads ANQGSEA. Losses at the gene ends were 5 bases for V and 1 base for J; bases not matched to a gene: 10. The CDR3 runs to 15 residues. CDR3 nucleotide sequence: TGCAGCGTTCCCGGGCGAGCGGGGGATTCCTACGAGCAGTACTTC. This translates into CSVPGRAGDSYEQYF.

The genes are TRBV4-1 and TRBJ2-7; 7 positions match TRBD2. Per germline, CDR1 MGHRA and CDR2 YSYEKL. The CDR3 has 19 residues. V was clipped by 1 base and J by 2 bases; unmatched bases: 17. CDR3 nucleotides: TGCGCCAGCAGCCAAGGGATTCTTAGGGCGGGAGTGGGCCCCTACGAGCAGTACTTC. As protein: CASSQGILRAGVGPYEQYF.

The rearrangement uses TRBV11-3 and TRBJ2-7; 8 nucleotides agree with TRBD2. Germline V gene sequence: CDR1 SGHNT, CDR2 YENEEA. After removal of 5 bases from V and 1 base from J, the junction contained 4 bases not matched to a gene. The CDR3 is 14 amino acids. The DNA of the CDR3 is TGTGCCAGCAGCGAAGCGGGAGCTTCCTACGAGCAGTACTTC. Protein sequence: CASSEAGASYEQYF.

The V and J genes are TRBV11-3 and TRBJ2-3; 7 bases fit TRBD2. The CDR3 sequence is 15 residues long. Germline V lookup: CDR1 SGHNT, CDR2 YENEEA. Losses at the gene ends were 5 bases for V and 0 bases for J; bases not matched to a gene: 5. CDR3 in amino acids: CASSGLGFSTDTQYF. Here the CDR3 DNA reads TGTGCCAGCAGCGGACTAGGATTTAGCACAGATACGCAGTATTTT.

The J gene is TRBJ1-2, the V gene TRBV12-5; maybe TRBD1 (5 bases). Germline V gives CDR1 LGHNT, CDR2 FRNRAP. The ends were cut back, 1 base at V and 6 bases at J, with 12 bases in the middle. This CDR3 region has 14 residues. CDR3 sequence reads: CASGLAPRGDGYTF. CDR3 sequence (DNA): TGTGCTAGTGGTTTGGCTCCTCGGGGGGATGGCTACACCTTC. The full variable domain, rest sourced from reference TRBV12-5 and TRBJ1-2, is DARVTQTPRHKVTEMGQEVTMRCQPILGHNTVFWYRQTMMQGLELLAYFRNRAPLDDSGMPKDRFSAEMPDATLATLKIQPSEPRDSAVYFCASGLAPRGDGYTFGSGTRLTVV.